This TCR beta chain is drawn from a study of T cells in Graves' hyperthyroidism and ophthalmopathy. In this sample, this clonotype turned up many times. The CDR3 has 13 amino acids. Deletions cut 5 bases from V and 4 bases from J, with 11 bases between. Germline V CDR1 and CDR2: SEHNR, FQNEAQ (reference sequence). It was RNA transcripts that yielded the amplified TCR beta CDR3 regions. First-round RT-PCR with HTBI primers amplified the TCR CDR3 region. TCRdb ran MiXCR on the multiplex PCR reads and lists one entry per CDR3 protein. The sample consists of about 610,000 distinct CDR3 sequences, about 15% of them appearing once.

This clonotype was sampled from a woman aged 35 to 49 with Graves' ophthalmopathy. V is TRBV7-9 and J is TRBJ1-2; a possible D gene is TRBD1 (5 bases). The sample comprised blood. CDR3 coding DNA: TGTGCCAGCAGCCGCCCAGGGACCTATGGCTACACCTTC. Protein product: CASSRPGTYGYTF.